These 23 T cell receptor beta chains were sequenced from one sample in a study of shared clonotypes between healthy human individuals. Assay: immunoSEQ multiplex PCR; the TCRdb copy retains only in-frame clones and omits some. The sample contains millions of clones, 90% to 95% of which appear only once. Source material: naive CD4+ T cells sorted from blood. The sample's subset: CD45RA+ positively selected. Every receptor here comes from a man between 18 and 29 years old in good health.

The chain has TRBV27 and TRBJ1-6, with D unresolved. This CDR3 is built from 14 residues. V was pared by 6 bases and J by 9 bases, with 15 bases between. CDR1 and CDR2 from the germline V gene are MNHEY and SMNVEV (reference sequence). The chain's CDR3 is CASSLFLGLSPLHF. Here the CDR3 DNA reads TGTGCCAGCAGCCTATTCTTGGGTCTTTCACCCCTCCACTTT.

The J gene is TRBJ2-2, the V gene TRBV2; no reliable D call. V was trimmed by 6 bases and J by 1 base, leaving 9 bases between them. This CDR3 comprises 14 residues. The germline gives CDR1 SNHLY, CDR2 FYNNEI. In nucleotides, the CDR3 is TGTGCCAGCAGGCCCGAGATGAACACCGGGGAGCTGTTTTTT. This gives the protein CASRPEMNTGELFF. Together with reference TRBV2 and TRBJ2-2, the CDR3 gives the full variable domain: EPEVTQTPSHQVTQMGQEVILRCVPISNHLYFYWYRQILGQKVEFLVSFYNNEISEKSEIFDDQFSVERPDGSNFTLKIRSTKLEDSAMYFCASRPEMNTGELFFGEGSRLTVL.

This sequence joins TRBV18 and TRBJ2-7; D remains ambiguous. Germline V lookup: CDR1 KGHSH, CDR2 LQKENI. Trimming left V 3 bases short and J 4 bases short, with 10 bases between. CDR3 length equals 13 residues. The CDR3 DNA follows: TGTGCCAGCTCACCGACAATGGGTTACGAGCAGTACTTC. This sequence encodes CASSPTMGYEQYF.

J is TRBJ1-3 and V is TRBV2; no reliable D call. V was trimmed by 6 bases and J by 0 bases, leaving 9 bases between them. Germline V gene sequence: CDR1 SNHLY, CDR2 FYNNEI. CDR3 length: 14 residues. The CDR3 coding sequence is TGTGCCAGCAGCTCAACAGACTCTGGAAACACCATATATTTT. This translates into CASSSTDSGNTIYF.

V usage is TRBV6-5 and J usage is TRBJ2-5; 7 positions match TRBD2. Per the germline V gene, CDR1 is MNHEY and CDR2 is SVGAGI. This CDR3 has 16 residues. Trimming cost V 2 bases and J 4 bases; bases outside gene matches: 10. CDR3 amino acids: CASSYVPGLPGETQYF. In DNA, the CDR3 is TGTGCCAGCAGTTACGTCCCGGGACTACCCGGAGAGACCCAGTACTTC.

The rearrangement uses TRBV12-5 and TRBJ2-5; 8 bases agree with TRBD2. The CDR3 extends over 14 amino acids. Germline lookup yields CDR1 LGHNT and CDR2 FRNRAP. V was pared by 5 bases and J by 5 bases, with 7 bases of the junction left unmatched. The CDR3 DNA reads TGTGCTAGTGGTCTCGGACTAGCTCGGGAGACCCAGTACTTC. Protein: CASGLGLARETQYF.

As DNA, the CDR3 is TGTGCCAGCAGCGCCGGTAGTAATTCACCCCTCCACTTT. Protein: CASSAGSNSPLHF. The chain joins TRBV28 to TRBJ1-6, with D uncertain. The V end lost 6 bases, the J end lost 6 bases, and 9 bases lay between the germline ends. This CDR3 has 13 residues. Germline lookup yields CDR1 MDHEN and CDR2 SYDVKM.

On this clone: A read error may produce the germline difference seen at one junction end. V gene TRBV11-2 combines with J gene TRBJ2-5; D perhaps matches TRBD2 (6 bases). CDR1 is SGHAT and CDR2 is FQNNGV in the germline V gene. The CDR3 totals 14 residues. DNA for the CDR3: TGTGCCAGCAGCCTAGAGTCGGGGGAGAAGACCCAGTACTTC. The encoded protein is CASSLESGEKTQYF.

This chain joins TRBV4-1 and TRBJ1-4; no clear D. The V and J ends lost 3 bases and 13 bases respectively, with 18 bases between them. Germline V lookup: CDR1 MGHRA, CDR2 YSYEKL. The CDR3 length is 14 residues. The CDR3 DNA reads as TGCGCCAGCAGCCAGGGAGTGGGGTTAGGTTCACTGTTTTTT. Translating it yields CASSQGVGLGSLFF.

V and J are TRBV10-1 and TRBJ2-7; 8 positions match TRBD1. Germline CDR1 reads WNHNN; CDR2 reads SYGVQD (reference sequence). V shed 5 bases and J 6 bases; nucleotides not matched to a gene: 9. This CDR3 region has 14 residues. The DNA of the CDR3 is TGCGCCAGCAGTTCGGACAGGGAGGTTGGCGAGCAGTACTTC. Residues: CASSSDREVGEQYF.

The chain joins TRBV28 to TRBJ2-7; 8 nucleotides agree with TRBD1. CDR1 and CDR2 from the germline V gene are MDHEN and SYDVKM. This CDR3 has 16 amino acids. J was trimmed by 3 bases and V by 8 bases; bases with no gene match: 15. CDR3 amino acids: CASQPTFGQGVYEQYF. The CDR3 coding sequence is TGTGCCAGCCAGCCCACCTTCGGACAGGGTGTCTACGAGCAGTACTTC.

Here the CDR3 DNA reads TGTGCCAGCAGCTTGTTTGGGACGGTTCAAAATTCACCCCTCCACTTT. Encoded protein: CASSLFGTVQNSPLHF. The V gene is TRBV5-6, the J gene TRBJ1-6; tentatively, D is TRBD1 (5 bases). V gave up 1 base and J gave up 7 bases, with 15 bases separating them. Germline V gene lookup returns CDR1 SGHDT and CDR2 YYEEEE. The CDR3 loop spans 16 amino acids.

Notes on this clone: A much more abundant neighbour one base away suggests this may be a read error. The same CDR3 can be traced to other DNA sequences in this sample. The CDR3 loop is CASNREGASYEQYF. The CDR3 DNA reads TGCGCCAGCAACCGAGAAGGCGCGAGCTACGAGCAGTACTTC. V usage is TRBV2 and J usage is TRBJ2-7; D gene uncertain. CDR1 is SNHLY and CDR2 is FYNNEI in the germline V gene. The CDR3 loop spans 14 amino acids.

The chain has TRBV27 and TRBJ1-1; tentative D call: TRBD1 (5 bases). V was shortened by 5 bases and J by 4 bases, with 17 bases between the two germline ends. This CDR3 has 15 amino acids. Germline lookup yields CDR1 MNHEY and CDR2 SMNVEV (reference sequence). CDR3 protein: CASSRGWQGGTEAFF. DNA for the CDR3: TGTGCCAGCAGTAGGGGTTGGCAGGGAGGCACTGAAGCTTTCTTT.

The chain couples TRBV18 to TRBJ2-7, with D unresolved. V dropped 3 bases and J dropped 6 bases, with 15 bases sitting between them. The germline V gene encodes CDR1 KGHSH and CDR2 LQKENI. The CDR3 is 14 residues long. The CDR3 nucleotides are TGTGCCAGCTCACCCCCGAAATTACCGACCGAGCAGTACTTC. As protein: CASSPPKLPTEQYF.

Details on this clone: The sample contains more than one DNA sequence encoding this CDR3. In DNA form, the CDR3 reads TGTGCCTGGAGTGGACAGGGCGGTCAGCCCCAGCATTTT. Protein: CAWSGQGGQPQHF. The J gene is TRBJ1-5, the V gene TRBV30; 7 bases are a match to TRBD1. CDR3 length: 13 residues. CDR1 is GTSNPN and CDR2 is SVGIG in the germline V gene (reference sequence). J gave up 6 bases and V 1 base, and 3 bases lay outside the gene matches.

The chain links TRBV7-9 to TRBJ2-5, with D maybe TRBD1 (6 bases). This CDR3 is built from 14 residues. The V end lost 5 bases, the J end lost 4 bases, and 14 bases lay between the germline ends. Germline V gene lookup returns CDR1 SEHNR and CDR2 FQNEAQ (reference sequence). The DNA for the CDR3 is TGTGCCAGCAGCCCCCGGGACACGGTAGAGACCCAGTACTTC. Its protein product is CASSPRDTVETQYF.

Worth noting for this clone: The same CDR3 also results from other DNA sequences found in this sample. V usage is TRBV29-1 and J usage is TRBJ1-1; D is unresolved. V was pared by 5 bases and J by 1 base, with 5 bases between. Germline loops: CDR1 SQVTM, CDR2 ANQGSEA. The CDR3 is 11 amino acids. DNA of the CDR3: TGCAGCGTTTACAGGAACACTGAAGCTTTCTTT. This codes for CSVYRNTEAFF.

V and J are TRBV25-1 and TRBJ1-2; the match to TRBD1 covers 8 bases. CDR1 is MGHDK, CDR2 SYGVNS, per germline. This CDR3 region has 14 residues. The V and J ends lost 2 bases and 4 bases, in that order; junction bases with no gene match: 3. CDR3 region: CASSEGGQVYGYTF. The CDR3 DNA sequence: TGTGCCAGCAGTGAAGGGGGACAGGTCTATGGCTACACCTTC.

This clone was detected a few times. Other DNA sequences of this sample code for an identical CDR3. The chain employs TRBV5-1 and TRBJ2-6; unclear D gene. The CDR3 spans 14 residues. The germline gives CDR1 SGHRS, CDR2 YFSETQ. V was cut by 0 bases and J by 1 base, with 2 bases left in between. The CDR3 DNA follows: TGCGCCAGCAGCTTGGGGTCTGGGGCCAACGTCCTGACTTTC. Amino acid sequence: CASSLGSGANVLTF. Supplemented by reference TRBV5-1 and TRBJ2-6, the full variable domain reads KAGVTQTPRYLIKTRGQQVTLSCSPISGHRSVSWYQQTPGQGLQFLFEYFSETQRNKGNFPGRFSGRQFSNSRSEMNVSTLELGDSALYLCASSLGSGANVLTFGAGSRLTVL.

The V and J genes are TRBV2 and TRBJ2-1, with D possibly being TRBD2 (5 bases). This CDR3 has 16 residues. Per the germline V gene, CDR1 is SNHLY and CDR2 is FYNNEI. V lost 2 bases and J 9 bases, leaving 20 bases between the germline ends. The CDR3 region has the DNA TGTGCCAGCAGTGAATTCGCAACTAGAGGCGAGGGTGAGCAGTTCTTC. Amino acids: CASSEFATRGEGEQFF.

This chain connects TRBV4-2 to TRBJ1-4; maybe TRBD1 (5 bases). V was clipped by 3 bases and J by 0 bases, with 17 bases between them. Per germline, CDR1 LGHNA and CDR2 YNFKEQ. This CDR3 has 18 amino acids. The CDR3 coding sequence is TGTGCCAGCAGCCAGCCGGGACGGAGTACAGCAACTAATGAAAAACTGTTTTTT. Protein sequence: CASSQPGRSTATNEKLFF.

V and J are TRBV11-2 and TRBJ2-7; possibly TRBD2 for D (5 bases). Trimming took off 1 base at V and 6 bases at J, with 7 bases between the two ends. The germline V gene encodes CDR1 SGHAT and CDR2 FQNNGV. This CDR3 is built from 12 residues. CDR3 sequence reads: CASSLVGSEQYF. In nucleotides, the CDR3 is TGTGCCAGCAGCTTAGTAGGGAGCGAGCAGTACTTC.